These 19 T cell receptor beta chains came from one sample sequenced in a study of blood T cell repertoires in COVID-19. Measured with immunoSEQ multiplex PCR; TCRdb has only the in-frame clones, and not every one. The table has a few hundred thousand clones, about 90% seen once; the top ten hold about 3%. The material sequenced was PBMCs or T cells enriched from blood (not recorded which). Every receptor here comes from a woman in her thirties who had recovered from COVID-19.

The V gene is TRBV20-1, the J gene TRBJ2-1; weak D call: TRBD1 (5 bases). The CDR3 covers 14 residues. Germline CDR1 is DFQATT and CDR2 is SNEGSKA (reference sequence). V lost 3 bases to trimming and J lost 5 bases, with 14 bases between them. CDR3 coding DNA: TGCAGTGCTAGTCCCGCAGGGCTGAACAATGAGCAGTTCTTC. Its protein product is CSASPAGLNNEQFF.

This clone was observed once. The gene calls are TRBV2 and TRBJ1-6; TRBD1 might be the D (5 bases). The CDR3 sequence is 14 residues long. Per germline, CDR1 SNHLY and CDR2 FYNNEI. The ends were cut back, 8 bases at V and 0 bases at J, with 8 bases in the middle. CDR3 in DNA: TGTGCCAGCGGGGGGAGCTCCTATAATTCACCCCTCCACTTT. It specifies CASGGSSYNSPLHF.

This chain uses TRBV11-2 with TRBJ2-7; D gene uncertain. The CDR3 is 12 amino acids. In germline, CDR1 is SGHAT, CDR2 FQNNGV. V was clipped by 7 bases and J by 6 bases, with 13 bases between them. The CDR3: CASTLLYSEQYF. DNA for the CDR3: TGTGCCAGCACCCTTCTGTATTCCGAGCAGTACTTC.

This clone was recorded only once. This rearrangement joins TRBV2 to TRBJ1-5, with D maybe TRBD1 (5 bases). Trimming pared 4 bases from V and 4 bases from J, leaving 5 bases between. Germline V gene sequence: CDR1 SNHLY, CDR2 FYNNEI. The CDR3 contains 12 residues. The CDR3 is CASSAGNQPQHF. In DNA form, the CDR3 reads TGTGCCAGCAGTGCAGGGAATCAGCCCCAGCATTTT.

This chain joins TRBV7-9 and TRBJ2-3, with D possibly TRBD1 on 7 matching bases. The CDR3 totals 16 residues. Per the germline V gene, CDR1 is SEHNR and CDR2 is FQNEAQ (reference sequence). Trimming removed 5 bases from V and 2 bases from J, with 17 bases in between. The CDR3 protein is CASSIEAGQTTDTQYF. The CDR3 DNA is TGTGCCAGCAGCATAGAGGCGGGACAGACCACAGATACGCAGTATTTT.

The gene calls are TRBV4-2 and TRBJ2-3; 7 bases are shared with TRBD2. With V trimmed by 1 base and J by 7 bases, 8 bases remained unmatched. Germline assignment: CDR1 LGHNA and CDR2 YNFKEQ. The CDR3 totals 15 residues. Here the CDR3 reads CASSQGGGAPYTQYF. The CDR3 region has the DNA TGTGCCAGCAGCCAAGGCGGGGGAGCCCCATATACGCAGTATTTT.

This sequence joins TRBV18 and TRBJ2-6; D remains ambiguous. The length of the CDR3 is 17 residues. Germline V gives CDR1 KGHSH, CDR2 LQKENI. Trimming took off 3 bases at V and 0 bases at J, with 12 bases between the two ends. Here the CDR3 DNA reads TGTGCCAGCTCACCCTTTGAGCGTTACTCTGGGGCCAACGTCCTGACTTTC. This codes for CASSPFERYSGANVLTF.

The chain is built from TRBV28 and TRBJ1-6, with D perhaps TRBD1 (6 bases). V lost 4 bases to trimming and J lost 7 bases, with 14 bases between them. The CDR3 spans 15 residues. CDR1 MDHEN and CDR2 SYDVKM come from the germline V gene. The DNA of the CDR3 is TGTGCCAGCAGTTCCCCCCAGGGGTGGAATTCACCCCTCCACTTT. This encodes CASSSPQGWNSPLHF. Based on the CDR3 plus reference TRBV28 and TRBJ1-6, the full variable domain is DVKVTQSSRYLVKRTGEKVFLECVQDMDHENMFWYRQDPGLGLRLIYFSYDVKMKEKGDIPEGYSVSREKKERFSLILESASTNQTSMYLCASSSPQGWNSPLHFGNGTRLTVT.

The V and J genes are TRBV19 and TRBJ1-4; maybe TRBD1 (6 bases). V dropped 1 base and J dropped 4 bases, with 10 bases sitting between them. Germline CDR1 reads LNHDA; CDR2 reads SQIVND (reference sequence). CDR3 length: 15 amino acids. The CDR3 spells CASSIGTGINEKLFF. CDR3 DNA sequence: TGTGCCAGTAGTATAGGAACAGGGATTAATGAAAAACTGTTTTTT.

DNA for the CDR3: TGCGCCAGCAGCCAGGTTAGCGGGAGGGCCAAAGAGCAGTACTTC. This sequence encodes CASSQVSGRAKEQYF. The chain combines TRBV4-1 with TRBJ2-7; TRBD2 matches at 11 bases. From germline, CDR1 is MGHRA and CDR2 YSYEKL. After removal of 3 bases from V and 7 bases from J, the junction contained 8 bases not matched to a gene. The length of the CDR3 is 15 residues.

The gene calls are TRBV19 and TRBJ2-7, with D unclear. This CDR3 spans 13 amino acids. Germline V gene data show CDR1 as LNHDA and CDR2 as SQIVND (reference sequence). V dropped 5 bases and J dropped 0 bases, with 8 bases sitting between them. In nucleotides, the CDR3 is TGTGCCAGTAGTCGCCTCGGCTCCTACGAGCAGTACTTC. This sequence encodes CASSRLGSYEQYF.

This sequence joins TRBV6-5 and TRBJ1-3, with TRBD1 identical over 7 bases. CDR1 and CDR2 from the germline V gene are MNHEY and SVGAGI. This CDR3 comprises 13 residues. V lost 6 bases, J lost 2 bases, and 1 base stayed unmatched. The chain's CDR3 is CASSDRAGNTIYF. The CDR3, as DNA: TGTGCCAGCAGCGACAGGGCTGGAAACACCATATATTTT.

The V and J genes are TRBV16 and TRBJ2-7, with D maybe TRBD1 (5 bases). CDR3 size: 17 residues. Germline CDR1 and CDR2: KGHSY and FQNENV. Trimming cost V 7 bases and J 0 bases, with 22 bases left between them. CDR3: CASTSKYLVTASYEQYF. The CDR3 DNA follows: TGTGCCAGCACCTCCAAGTACCTCGTGACAGCCTCCTACGAGCAGTACTTC. The complete variable domain, with remaining parts taken from reference TRBV16 and TRBJ2-7, reads GEEVAQTPKHLVRGEGQKAKLYCAPIKGHSYVFWYQQVLKNEFKFLISFQNENVFDETGMPKERFSAKCLPNSPCSLEIQATKLEDSAVYFCASTSKYLVTASYEQYFGPGTRLTVT.

The chain carries TRBV7-2 and TRBJ1-5; possibly TRBD1 for D (5 bases). The V gene's germline CDR1 is SGHTA and CDR2 FQGNSA. The CDR3 runs to 15 residues. The germline V and J ends were trimmed by 2 bases and 5 bases, with 13 bases remaining between them. The CDR3 reads CASSLSGGTYQPQHF. CDR3 DNA: TGTGCCAGCAGCTTATCAGGAGGGACCTATCAGCCCCAGCATTTT.

The J gene is TRBJ1-1, the V gene TRBV19; no definite D call. CDR1 and CDR2 (germline): LNHDA, SQIVND (reference sequence). The length of the CDR3 is 15 residues. V was clipped by 2 bases and J by 0 bases, with 10 bases between them. CDR3 nucleotide sequence: TGTGCCAGTAGTATAAGCGGACGGATGAACACTGAAGCTTTCTTT. As protein: CASSISGRMNTEAFF.

This clone was picked up a small number of times. V and J are TRBV10-3 and TRBJ2-7, with 10 bases that match TRBD2. CDR1 and CDR2 (germline): ENHRY, SYGVKD. The V and J ends lost 7 bases and 4 bases, in that order; junction bases with no gene match: 7. The CDR3 is 14 residues long. CDR3 residues: CAIKSSGRVYEQYF. CDR3 DNA sequence: TGTGCCATCAAGTCTAGCGGGAGAGTATACGAGCAGTACTTC.

The CDR3: CATSRDPGEHRGYGYTF. CDR3 nucleotide sequence: TGTGCCACCAGCAGAGATCCTGGGGAACACCGGGGCTATGGCTACACCTTC. The chain couples TRBV15 to TRBJ1-2; D gene ambiguous. Germline CDR1 LNHNV, CDR2 YYDKDF (reference sequence). The V end was cut by 0 bases, the J end by 4 bases, with 18 bases between. The CDR3 extends over 17 amino acids. The entire variable domain, with the rest obtained from reference TRBV15 and TRBJ1-2, is as follows: DAMVIQNPRYQVTQFGKPVTLSCSQTLNHNVMYWYQQKSSQAPKLLFHYYDKDFNNEADTPDNFQSRRPNTSFCFLDIRSPGLGDTAMYLCATSRDPGEHRGYGYTFGSGTRLTVV.

The chain joins TRBV10-3 to TRBJ1-2; a weak D match, TRBD1 (6 bases). The CDR3 contains 16 residues. Trimming stripped 3 bases from V and 4 bases from J, with 18 bases between. Looked up from germline, CDR1 is ENHRY and CDR2 is SYGVKD. The CDR3 region has the DNA TGTGCCATCAGTGATACTGGACAGCCGGAATTCTATGGCTACACCTTC. Its protein product is CAISDTGQPEFYGYTF.

This clone was recorded only once. In DNA form, the CDR3 reads TGCGCCAGCAGCTCAACTACAGGGTCCCCTGAAGCTTTCTTT. Protein: CASSSTTGSPEAFF. This chain connects TRBV5-1 to TRBJ1-1; D is perhaps TRBD1 (6 bases). CDR3 length: 14 residues. CDR1 and CDR2 (germline): SGHRS, YFSETQ. V lost 3 bases, J lost 6 bases, and 15 bases lay in between.